Presented here are 17 T cell receptor beta chains from one specimen sequenced in a study of radiotherapy plus CTLA-4 blockade in lung cancer. Assay used: immunoSEQ multiplex PCR; TCRdb lists only in-frame clones, some missing. The sample consists of some 25,000 clones, around 71% of them appearing once. The input for sequencing was peripheral blood, taken from a patient treated with radiotherapy plus ipilimumab. All receptors come from a human donor with non-small cell lung cancer whose response to radiotherapy plus ipilimumab could not be evaluated.

The chain employs TRBV11-2 and TRBJ2-6; D is unclear. The CDR3 sequence is 17 residues long. CDR1 and CDR2 (germline): SGHAT, FQNNGV. The V end lost 3 bases, the J end lost 0 bases, and 12 bases lay between the germline ends. The CDR3 nucleotides read TGTGCCAGCAGCTTCGAGTCGTTTCCCTCTGGGGCCAACGTCCTGACTTTC. This encodes CASSFESFPSGANVLTF.

V usage is TRBV19 and J usage is TRBJ1-5; maybe TRBD1 (6 bases). Trimming left V 5 bases short and J 0 bases short, with 17 bases between. This CDR3 spans 17 amino acids. Germline V gene sequence: CDR1 LNHDA, CDR2 SQIVND (reference sequence). CDR3 bases: TGTGCCAGTAGTCTACGACCGGGACACTATAGCAATCAGCCCCAGCATTTT. Protein sequence: CASSLRPGHYSNQPQHF.

The V call is TRBV30, the J call TRBJ2-6; a weak D match, TRBD1 (5 bases). CDR1 and CDR2 (germline): GTSNPN, SVGIG (reference sequence). The CDR3 spans 14 residues. Trimming removed 1 base at V and 2 bases at J, with 6 bases between. The CDR3 DNA reads TGTGCCTGGAGTGAGGACACTGGGGCCAACGTCCTGACTTTC. This codes for CAWSEDTGANVLTF.

The genes are TRBV6-1 and TRBJ2-4; a possible D gene is TRBD2 (6 bases). The CDR3 covers 15 residues. V dropped 7 bases and J dropped 6 bases, with 19 bases sitting between them. CDR1 and CDR2 (germline): MNHNS, SASEGT. Here the CDR3 reads CASTPEGPGRNIQYF. Written as DNA, the CDR3 is TGTGCCAGCACGCCGGAGGGCCCAGGGAGAAACATTCAGTACTTC.

The V gene is TRBV5-1, the J gene TRBJ2-1, with a tentative D call TRBD2 (6 bases). Looked up from germline, CDR1 is SGHRS and CDR2 is YFSETQ. The CDR3 spans 15 residues. Trimming left V 4 bases short and J 5 bases short, with 16 bases between. The CDR3 DNA reads TGCGCCAGCAGCGTACGACTAGAGGGGAACAATGAGCAGTTCTTC. It codes for CASSVRLEGNNEQFF.

V usage is TRBV6-5 and J usage is TRBJ2-7, with D unresolved. CDR1 is MNHEY, CDR2 SVGAGI, per germline. Trimming removed 0 bases at V and 3 bases at J, with 6 bases between. The CDR3 loop spans 13 amino acids. Written as DNA, the CDR3 is TGTGCCAGCAGTTACTCGGCAGTCTACGAGCAGTACTTC. Its protein is CASSYSAVYEQYF.

This chain joins TRBV19 and TRBJ2-5; weak D call: TRBD2 (5 bases). The ends were cut back, 7 bases at V and 1 base at J, with 13 bases in the middle. Germline V gene lookup returns CDR1 LNHDA and CDR2 SQIVND (reference sequence). CDR3 length: 14 residues. CDR3 nucleotide sequence: TGTGCCAGTAACCTTGGGGAGCCCCAAGAGACCCAGTACTTC. Its protein is CASNLGEPQETQYF.

The gene calls are TRBV4-2 and TRBJ2-7; 10 nucleotides align to TRBD2. The CDR3 extends over 18 amino acids. Germline V gives CDR1 LGHNA, CDR2 YNFKEQ. Trimming removed 3 bases from V and 0 bases from J; junction bases left unmatched: 11. CDR3 bases: TGTGCCAGCAGCCAGGTGGTAGCGGGAGGTATAAGCTCCTACGAGCAGTACTTC. Translated: CASSQVVAGGISSYEQYF.

This chain joins TRBV19 and TRBJ1-5; 7 bases agree with TRBD1. This CDR3 has 16 amino acids. Germline V lookup: CDR1 LNHDA, CDR2 SQIVND (reference sequence). J was trimmed by 1 base and V by 5 bases; bases with no gene match: 8. The CDR3 is CASSGRGRGSNQPQHF. The CDR3 region has the DNA TGTGCCAGTAGTGGAAGGGGGCGCGGAAGCAATCAGCCCCAGCATTTT.

The V call is TRBV7-2, the J call TRBJ1-1; D gene uncertain. Germline V gene lookup returns CDR1 SGHTA and CDR2 FQGNSA. CDR3 size: 14 residues. V shed 1 base and J shed 6 bases, with 12 bases lying between them. CDR3 bases: TGTGCCAGCAGCTTAGAACACCCCGGGGCTGAAGCTTTCTTT. This sequence encodes CASSLEHPGAEAFF. Full variable domain (missing parts from reference TRBV7-2 and TRBJ1-1): GAGVSQSPSNKVTEKGKDVELRCDPISGHTALYWYRQSLGQGLEFLIYFQGNSAPDKSGLPSDRFSAERTGGSVSTLTIQRTQQEDSAVYLCASSLEHPGAEAFFGQGTRLTVV.

The chain joins TRBV19 to TRBJ2-5, with 8 bases identical to TRBD1. The CDR3 totals 14 residues. The J segment lost 4 bases and the V segment lost 4 bases, leaving 5 bases of the junction unmatched. CDR1 is LNHDA and CDR2 is SQIVND in the germline V gene (reference sequence). The CDR3 DNA follows: TGTGCCAGTAGTAGGAGACAGGGGAGAGAGACCCAGTACTTC. As protein: CASSRRQGRETQYF.

The CDR3 nucleotides are TGTGCCAGCAGTGGTTTGAGGAACAATGAGCAGTTCTTC. It encodes CASSGLRNNEQFF. The chain recombines TRBV2 with TRBJ2-1; D is uncertain. CDR1 and CDR2 from the germline V gene are SNHLY and FYNNEI. The CDR3 runs to 13 residues. Deletions cut 4 bases from V and 5 bases from J, with 9 bases between.

This clone came up a few times. The gene calls are TRBV10-2 and TRBJ2-7; D is possibly TRBD1 (5 bases). V was cut by 8 bases and J by 9 bases, with 17 bases left in between. The CDR3 sequence is 12 residues long. Germline loops: CDR1 WSHSY, CDR2 SAAADI. In DNA form, the CDR3 reads TGCGCCAGCTCCACAGGTCAACGACCGCAGTACTTC. This gives the protein CASSTGQRPQYF.

The genes are TRBV7-9 and TRBJ2-5, with a possible D match to TRBD2 (6 bases). Germline CDR1 and CDR2: SEHNR and FQNEAQ (reference sequence). V lost 10 bases and J 1 base, leaving 16 bases between the germline ends. This CDR3 spans 14 amino acids. CDR3 sequence: CATKSGPVQETQYF. The CDR3 coding sequence is TGTGCCACTAAAAGCGGGCCCGTCCAAGAGACCCAGTACTTC.

This clone has just a few counts. The V and J genes are TRBV5-6 and TRBJ2-5; TRBD2 agrees at 16 bases. V was clipped by 5 bases and J by 9 bases; unmatched bases: 13. The CDR3 runs 17 residues. Germline-derived CDR1 and CDR2 are SGHDT and YYEEEE. The CDR3 DNA reads TGTGCCAGCAGTGGGGGACTAGCGGGAGGGGGCACCGGGCCCCAGTACTTC. Its protein is CASSGGLAGGGTGPQYF.

The chain carries TRBV30 and TRBJ2-7; possible D gene TRBD2, 6 bases. Germline CDR1 reads GTSNPN; CDR2 reads SVGIG (reference sequence). This CDR3 is 15 amino acids long. Trimming removed 2 bases at V and 3 bases at J, with 17 bases between. CDR3 sequence: CAWSFPSRGIYEQYF. CDR3 sequence (DNA): TGTGCCTGGAGTTTCCCCTCCCGGGGGATCTACGAGCAGTACTTC.

V gene TRBV5-1 combines with J gene TRBJ2-7; 7 bases align to TRBD2. Germline CDR1 reads SGHRS; CDR2 reads YFSETQ. V shed 4 bases, J shed 3 bases, and the junction held 10 bases outside the gene matches. CDR3 length: 15 residues. CDR3 sequence reads: CASSPQGGSLYEQYF. CDR3 DNA sequence: TGCGCCAGCAGCCCGCAGGGCGGGAGTCTCTACGAGCAGTACTTC.